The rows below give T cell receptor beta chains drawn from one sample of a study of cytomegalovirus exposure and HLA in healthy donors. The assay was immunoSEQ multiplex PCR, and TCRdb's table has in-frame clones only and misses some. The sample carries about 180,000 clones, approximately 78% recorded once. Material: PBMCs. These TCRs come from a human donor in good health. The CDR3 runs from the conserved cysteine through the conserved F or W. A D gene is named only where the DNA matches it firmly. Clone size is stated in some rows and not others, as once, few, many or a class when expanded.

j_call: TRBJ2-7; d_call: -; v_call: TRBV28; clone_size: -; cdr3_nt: TGTGCCAGCAGTTTATGGGACAGGGAGGGGTACGAGCAGTACTTC; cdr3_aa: CASSLWDREGYEQYF
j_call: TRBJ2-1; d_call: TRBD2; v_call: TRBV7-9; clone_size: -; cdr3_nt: TGTGCCAGCAGCTTAGCCGGGGGGAACAATGAGCAGTTCTTC; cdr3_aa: CASSLAGGNNEQFF
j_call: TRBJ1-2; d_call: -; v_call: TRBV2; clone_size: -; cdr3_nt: TGTGCCAGCAGTGAATCGGGGGGCGGCTACACCTTC; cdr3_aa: CASSESGGGYTF
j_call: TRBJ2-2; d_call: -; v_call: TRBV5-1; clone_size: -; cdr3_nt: TGCGCCAGCAGCTTGGTACAGGCGAACACCGGGGGGCTGTTTTTT; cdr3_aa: CASSLVQANTGGLFF
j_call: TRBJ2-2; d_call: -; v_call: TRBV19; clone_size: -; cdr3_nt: TGTGCCAGCTCAGCTAGCGCGGGCACCGGGGAGCTGTTTTTT; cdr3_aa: CASSASAGTGELFF
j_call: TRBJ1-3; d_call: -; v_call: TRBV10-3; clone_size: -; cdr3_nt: TGTGCCATCAGTAGGGGTCTCGCTGGAAACACCATATATTTT; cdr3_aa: CAISRGLAGNTIYF
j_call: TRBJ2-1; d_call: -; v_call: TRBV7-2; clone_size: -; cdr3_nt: TGTGCCAGCAGCTTAGAAGGGAGTAATGAGCAGTTCTTC; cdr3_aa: CASSLEGSNEQFF
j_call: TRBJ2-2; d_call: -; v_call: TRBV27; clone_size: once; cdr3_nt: TGTGCCAGCAGTCCTTCGCTTAGTAACACCGGGGAGCTGTTTTTT; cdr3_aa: CASSPSLSNTGELFF
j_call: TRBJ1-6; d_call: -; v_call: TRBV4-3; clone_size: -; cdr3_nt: TGCGCCAGCAGCCAAGCCGCCAGTCTTTTTTCACCCCTCCACTTT; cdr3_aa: CASSQAASLFSPLHF
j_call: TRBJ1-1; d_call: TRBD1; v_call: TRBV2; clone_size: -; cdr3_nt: TGTGCCAGCAGCCCACAGGGGAGCACTGAAGCTTTCTTT; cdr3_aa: CASSPQGSTEAFF